The entry below gives a single T cell receptor (beta chain) sequence along with its context. This record comes from a study of monozygotic twins with inflammatory bowel disease. The CDR3 has 14 residues. Germline values: CDR1 SGHTA, CDR2 FQGNSA. TCRdb reworked the 5' RACE reads into one entry per CDR3 protein, no DNA. This sample's table has approximately 330,000 distinct CDR3 sequences. The receptor comes from a human donor with ulcerative colitis or Crohn's disease, or a healthy co-twin of an affected twin (not recorded which). The sample comprised blood. J is TRBJ1-5 and V is TRBV7-2. CDR3 sequence reads: CASSNPQTVQPQHF.